This T cell receptor beta chain appears in the sequencing data of a study of shared clonotypes between healthy human individuals. Overall study context: The donor pool was made up of two women and a few men aged 18 to 49.

Study findings and constraints: Among donors, the sharing of clonotypes was expected to be influenced by sequencing depth. It was only blood that was sampled, and tissue repertoires likely differ.

Comment on this clone: Its antigen is still unknown. At the DNA level, this CDR3 is encoded by other sequences in the same sample as well.

Within Nashville, Tennessee resided all donors, each a Caucasian adult. The CDR3 totals 13 residues. Trimming cost V 0 bases and J 6 bases, with 6 bases left between them. Germline assignment: CDR1 SGHAT and CDR2 FQNNGV. Repertoires were generated with immunoSEQ multiplex PCR, while TCRdb's copy carries only in-frame clones and drops some. The sample lists 450,000 to 500,000 clones, about 78% seen once, with 12% in the top ten. The gene calls are TRBV11-2 and TRBJ2-1; D is uncertain. The TCR was taken from a middle-aged woman in good health. Some clones in this sample may be carry-over from other donors' samples. Sequenced: PBMCs. The CDR3 DNA is TGTGCCAGCAGCTTAGACACTGCCAATGAGCAGTTCTTC. Its protein product is CASSLDTANEQFF.